In this sample, the clone carrying this T cell receptor (beta chain) turned up many times. Its antigen remains unidentified. CDR3 length equals 14 residues. Trimming cost V 1 base and J 4 bases; bases outside gene matches: 4. Germline V gives CDR1 MNHEY, CDR2 SVGAGI. The data stem from a study of regulatory T cells in long-lasting Graves disease. Relying on iRepertoire HTBI primers and Arm-PCR of CDR3 regions, the team built TCR beta libraries. TCRdb redid the calling of the multiplex PCR reads with MiXCR, one entry per CDR3 protein. The repertoire holds under 350,000 distinct CDR3 sequences, 22% seen once, with about 61% in the top ten. The time point denotes: persistent/refractory GD, antithyroid drugs over 5 years with positive TRAb. There was RNA extracted from PBMCs, and the TCR library was made from it. Findings of the study overall: Comparison showed that persistent patients shared more public clonotypes (fewer than 3,000) than new patients (roughly 970). Persistent disease was characterized by preferential usage of TRBV28, TRBJ1-2 and TRBJ2-5.

The starting material was peripheral blood mononuclear cells (PBMCs), obtained when the disease was refractory, from a patient treated with antithyroid drugs. The sequence was obtained from a female donor with Graves disease. The chain links TRBV6-5 to TRBJ2-7, with 7 bases fitting TRBD1. CDR3 loop: CASSYYRDSYEQYF. The CDR3 region has the DNA TGTGCCAGCAGTTACTACCGGGACAGTTACGAGCAGTACTTC.